This T cell receptor (beta chain) was recovered during a study of T-cell memory formation after mild COVID-19. The CDR3 spans 15 residues. V was clipped by 0 bases and J by 7 bases, with 15 bases between them. CDR1 and CDR2 from the germline V gene are LGHDT and YNNKEL (reference sequence). TCRdb re-derived calls from the 5' RACE reads in MiXCR, one entry per CDR3 protein. The profile shows about 90,000 distinct CDR3 sequences, approximately 13% of them singletons. This clonotype showed up just a few times. The receptor comes from an adult woman who had mild COVID-19 (a few samples of this study predate the infection). Cell type and time point are not known. The sequencing input was PBMCs or a T cell subset sorted from them (not recorded which). This chain uses TRBV3-1 with TRBJ2-5; no definite D call. In DNA, the CDR3 is TGTGCCAGCAGCCAAGATAGCTCGTCAATTTGGACCCAGTACTTC. Translating it yields CASSQDSSSIWTQYF.